This T cell receptor (beta chain) was found in a study of response to subunit inactivated influenza vaccine. Concerning this clonotype itself: The antigen is undetermined.

Per the germline V gene, CDR1 is DFQATT and CDR2 is SNEGSKA (reference sequence). Between the trimmed V and J ends, which lost 6 bases and 7 bases, there was a span of 16 bases. CDR3 length: 13 residues. Study conclusions and caveats: It was the authors' suggestion that each seasonal influenza vaccination recruits few new T cells.

TCRdb reanalysed the RT-PCR reads using MiXCR and keeps one entry per CDR3 protein. The table shows about 700,000 distinct CDR3 sequences, with roughly 13% occurring only once. The rearrangement links TRBV20-1 to TRBJ2-1, with D perhaps given as TRBD1 or TRBD2 (5 bases each). The sequencing used PBMCs from blood, collected 14 to 15 days before vaccination. The clonotype comes from a man aged 45-60 years who received an inactivated influenza vaccine. CDR3 region: CSAAGTERNEQFF. The CDR3 DNA is TGCAGTGCGGCCGGGACCGAAAGGAATGAGCAGTTCTTC.